These 23 T cell receptor beta chains were sequenced from one sample in a study of cytomegalovirus exposure and HLA in healthy donors (dated by TCRdb to about 2017). Library preparation employed the immunoSEQ multiplex PCR assay. For the multiplex PCR, a mixture combining 60 forward primers for TCR Vbeta segments and 13 reverse primers for TCR Jbeta segments was used. Imported from immuneACCESS, the table was reduced by TCRdb to in-frame sequences with V and J called. These copies leave out some clones; in studies compared against another copy, an unresolved V gene accounts for under half, and the cause of the remainder is not known. This sample's table lists 95,000 to 150,000 clones. The ten top clones hold 2% to 2.5% of the sample. Material for sequencing was PBMCs. The source is a man between 35 and 55 years old in good health and CMV-seronegative.

The V call is TRBV19, the J call TRBJ1-4, with D possibly matching TRBD1 (5 bases). This CDR3 has 18 residues. Germline CDR1 and CDR2: LNHDA and SQIVND (reference sequence). The V and J ends lost 6 bases and 3 bases respectively, with 23 bases between them. The CDR3 nucleotides are TGTGCCAGTAGCGGGGGGAGAAGGCGGCAGCGTTCTAATGAAAAACTGTTTTTT. Its protein product is CASSGGRRRQRSNEKLFF.

J is TRBJ2-5 and V is TRBV28; 8 positions agree with TRBD1. The CDR3 is 16 residues long. The V gene's germline CDR1 is MDHEN and CDR2 SYDVKM. Losses at the gene ends were 7 bases for V and 5 bases for J; bases not matched to a gene: 15. Here the CDR3 DNA reads TGTGCCAGCACTACACAGGGGGACCCTCTTGGGGAGACCCAGTACTTC. This gives the protein CASTTQGDPLGETQYF.

The chain recombines TRBV27 with TRBJ2-7; 9 bases match TRBD1. V was clipped by 5 bases and J by 5 bases; unmatched bases: 13. The CDR3 length is 16 residues. CDR1 and CDR2 (germline): MNHEY, SMNVEV (reference sequence). This chain's CDR3 is CASSPLDRGALHEQYF. CDR3 DNA: TGTGCCAGCAGTCCCCTTGACAGGGGGGCCCTCCACGAGCAGTACTTC.

This sequence joins TRBV11-3 and TRBJ2-2; D gene uncertain. The CDR3 totals 16 residues. V lost 1 base, J lost 0 bases, and 9 bases lay in between. CDR1 and CDR2 (germline): SGHNT, YENEEA. The CDR3 loop is CASSLARGTNTGELFF. The CDR3 DNA reads TGTGCCAGCAGCTTAGCGAGAGGAACGAACACCGGGGAGCTGTTTTTT.

V is TRBV7-2 and J is TRBJ1-2; no clear D. There are 13 residues in the CDR3. The germline V and J ends were trimmed by 4 bases and 7 bases, with 13 bases remaining between them. The germline CDR1 and CDR2 sequences are SGHTA and FQGNSA. The CDR3 nucleotides read TGTGCCAGCAGCTCCGGACTTACTCCTGGCTACACCTTC. Translation: CASSSGLTPGYTF.

The rearrangement joins TRBV2 to TRBJ2-7; TRBD1 aligns across 9 bases. CDR1 and CDR2 from the germline V gene are SNHLY and FYNNEI. The CDR3 is made up of 14 amino acids. The ends lost 4 bases at V and 3 bases at J; junction bases unmatched: 4. The CDR3 DNA follows: TGTGCCAGCAGTGTCCCGACAGGGGGCTACGAGCAGTACTTC. This translates into CASSVPTGGYEQYF.

The V call is TRBV30, the J call TRBJ1-5; 8 positions agree with TRBD1. Germline V gene sequence: CDR1 GTSNPN, CDR2 SVGIG (reference sequence). The CDR3 spans 14 residues. Germline trimming cut 2 bases from V and 4 bases from J; bases unmatched to any gene: 4. CDR3 DNA: TGTGCCTGGAGTCGGACAGGGCGGAATCAGCCCCAGCATTTT. As protein: CAWSRTGRNQPQHF.

The V call is TRBV7-9, the J call TRBJ2-2; D call uncertain. Trimming removed 0 bases from V and 4 bases from J, with 12 bases in between. CDR1 is SEHNR and CDR2 is FQNEAQ in the germline V gene (reference sequence). The CDR3 covers 16 residues. The CDR3 spells CASSLARAPPTGELFF. In nucleotides, the CDR3 is TGTGCCAGCAGCTTAGCGCGCGCACCCCCCACCGGGGAGCTGTTTTTT.

V and J are TRBV5-1 and TRBJ2-7; 8 nucleotides line up with TRBD2. Per germline, CDR1 SGHRS and CDR2 YFSETQ. V dropped 2 bases and J dropped 2; count of bases not matched to a gene: 3. The CDR3 covers 14 residues. The DNA for the CDR3 is TGCGCCAGCAGCTTCGAGACTAGCGCCTACGAGCAGTACTTC. Protein sequence: CASSFETSAYEQYF.

CDR3 sequence: CASSVRLGFYNEQFF. The CDR3 DNA sequence: TGTGCCAGCAGCGTCAGGCTTGGATTCTACAATGAGCAGTTCTTC. This chain joins TRBV9 and TRBJ2-1; no definite D call. In germline, CDR1 is SGDLS, CDR2 YYNGEE. The CDR3 consists of 15 residues. Trimming shortened V by 2 bases and J by 3 bases, and 12 bases separated the two germline ends.

The V gene is TRBV6-4, the J gene TRBJ1-1, with 9 positions matching TRBD1. The V and J ends lost 6 bases and 3 bases, in that order; junction bases with no gene match: 11. CDR3 length: 16 amino acids. Germline V gives CDR1 MRHNA, CDR2 SNTAGT. The CDR3 region is CASRVQGADDYTEAFF. CDR3 sequence (DNA): TGTGCCAGCAGGGTACAGGGGGCGGATGATTACACTGAAGCTTTCTTT.

V usage is TRBV2 and J usage is TRBJ2-1; 7 bases align to TRBD1. V shed 6 bases, J shed 6 bases, and the junction held 5 bases outside the gene matches. The CDR3 has 13 residues. Germline lookup yields CDR1 SNHLY and CDR2 FYNNEI. In nucleotides, the CDR3 is TGTGCCAGCAGGGACGAGGGGGCCAATGAGCAGTTCTTC. This gives the protein CASRDEGANEQFF.

The V gene is TRBV11-3, the J gene TRBJ2-7, with 11 bases lining up with TRBD2. J gave up 4 bases and V 5 bases, and 4 bases lay outside the gene matches. Germline assignment: CDR1 SGHNT and CDR2 YENEEA. The CDR3 consists of 14 residues. The CDR3 DNA reads as TGTGCCAGCAGCCGCGGGACTAGCGGTTACGAGCAGTACTTC. Translating gives CASSRGTSGYEQYF.

The rearrangement joins TRBV7-9 to TRBJ1-5, with D unresolved. The CDR3 contains 12 residues. Germline-derived CDR1 and CDR2 are SEHNR and FQNEAQ (reference sequence). V lost 4 bases and J 12 bases, leaving 13 bases between the germline ends. The CDR3 reads CASSSSAGFQHF. The CDR3 coding sequence is TGTGCCAGCAGCTCGAGTGCAGGCTTCCAGCATTTT.

The V call is TRBV5-1, the J call TRBJ2-7; tentatively, D is TRBD1 (6 bases). Trimming left V 1 base short and J 0 bases short, with 14 bases between. Germline CDR1 and CDR2: SGHRS and YFSETQ. This CDR3 spans 16 amino acids. The CDR3: CASSLFLGDNSYEQYF. CDR3 sequence (DNA): TGCGCCAGCAGCTTGTTTCTGGGGGACAACTCCTACGAGCAGTACTTC.

The rearrangement joins TRBV27 to TRBJ2-3; D is possibly TRBD2 (5 bases). Germline-derived CDR1 and CDR2 are MNHEY and SMNVEV (reference sequence). V was cut by 5 bases and J by 0 bases, with 18 bases left in between. The CDR3 runs 17 residues. CDR3 residues: CASSRWDWGASTDTQYF. The CDR3 nucleotides read TGTGCCAGCAGTAGGTGGGATTGGGGAGCTAGCACAGATACGCAGTATTTT.

The CDR3 protein is CASTQTLGGETFF. For the CDR3, the DNA is TGTGCCAGCACCCAAACCCTTGGAGGCGAAACTTTCTTT. The chain combines TRBV11-3 with TRBJ1-1; D ambiguous. Germline CDR1 SGHNT, CDR2 YENEEA. CDR3 length: 13 amino acids. V was clipped by 7 bases and J by 12 bases, with 21 bases between them. Full variable domain (rest looked up from reference TRBV11-3 and TRBJ1-1): EAGVVQSPRYKIIEKKQPVAFWCNPISGHNTLYWYLQNLGQGPELLIRYENEEAVDDSQLPKDRFSAERLKGVDSTLKIQPAELGDSAVYLCASTQTLGGETFFGQGTRLTVV.

The rearrangement uses TRBV5-1 and TRBJ1-3, with D tentatively TRBD1 (5 bases). This CDR3 is built from 14 residues. Trimming left V 4 bases short and J 1 base short, with 9 bases between. CDR1 is SGHRS and CDR2 is YFSETQ in the germline V gene. The CDR3 DNA sequence: TGCGCCAGCAGCGGGGGGGGATCTGGAAACACCATATATTTT. Its translation: CASSGGGSGNTIYF.

The chain recombines TRBV6-5 with TRBJ2-5; 8 positions agree with TRBD1. In germline, CDR1 is MNHEY, CDR2 SVGAGI. V was clipped by 5 bases and J by 1 base; unmatched bases: 6. The CDR3 runs to 15 residues. DNA of the CDR3: TGTGCCAGCAGTCCGACAGGGGCACTCCAAGAGACCCAGTACTTC. It codes for CASSPTGALQETQYF.

The chain employs TRBV6-6 and TRBJ2-1; 9 positions match TRBD2. Trimming removed 3 bases from V and 7 bases from J; junction bases left unmatched: 10. This CDR3 comprises 16 residues. Germline assignment: CDR1 MNHNY and CDR2 SVGAGI (reference sequence). The CDR3 reads CASSYPALAGRNEQFF. The DNA of the CDR3 is TGTGCCAGCAGTTATCCCGCCCTAGCGGGAAGGAATGAGCAGTTCTTC.

V usage is TRBV28 and J usage is TRBJ1-2; TRBD1 is a possible D gene (5 bases). Germline V gene lookup returns CDR1 MDHEN and CDR2 SYDVKM. There are 14 residues in the CDR3. V dropped 2 bases and J dropped 6 bases, with 13 bases sitting between them. The CDR3 DNA reads as TGTGCCAGCAGTTTAAACGGGGGAGTAGATGGCTACACCTTC. Its translation: CASSLNGGVDGYTF.

J is TRBJ1-4 and V is TRBV7-8; D is ambiguous. V lost 5 bases and J 7 bases, leaving 14 bases between the germline ends. Germline lookup yields CDR1 SGHVS and CDR2 FQNEAQ. CDR3 length equals 14 residues. CDR3 nucleotides: TGTGCCAGCAGCCCCGGTGTAGCGGTTGAAAAACTGTTTTTT. Translation: CASSPGVAVEKLFF.

This chain joins TRBV5-1 and TRBJ2-1; tentatively, D is TRBD2 (6 bases). The V end lost 5 bases, the J end lost 5 bases, and 11 bases lay between the germline ends. This CDR3 is 13 amino acids long. Germline V gene sequence: CDR1 SGHRS, CDR2 YFSETQ. This CDR3 is CASRSGANNEQFF. For the CDR3, the DNA is TGCGCCAGCAGGTCGGGAGCGAACAATGAGCAGTTCTTC.